This T cell receptor beta chain was observed in a study of cytomegalovirus exposure and HLA in healthy donors. In the case of this clone: The antigen remains unidentified.

Both 60 Vbeta primers and 13 Jbeta primers went into the PCR. Original data processing: The count from a later analysis was 79 million or so unique TCR beta chains, some 12 million of them shared. The repertoire was sequenced with immunoSEQ multiplex PCR; TCRdb's copy has only in-frame clones and lacks some. The V and J calls and clone size were taken over from that table, and D and trimming were inferred from the DNA. Seen here are 150,000 to 200,000 clones, roughly four fifths observed once, and the top ten hold just under 3%. The CDR3 spans 15 residues. V gave up 1 base and J gave up 5 bases, with 14 bases separating them. CDR1 and CDR2 from the germline V gene are SNHLY and FYNNEI. Study results and caveats: Relative to equally common others, HLA-associated TCR beta chains showed greater clonal expansion in a later analysis. A later analysis linked about 17,000 TCR beta sequences to HLA alleles at 0.05 false discovery rate. In an earlier analysis, about 87% or about 30%: the productive usage of most TCR beta V segments.

V usage is TRBV2 and J usage is TRBJ1-2, with D maybe TRBD1 (5 bases). This clonotype was sampled from a woman between 45 and 65 years old in good health and CMV-seropositive. The specimen was PBMCs. The CDR3 DNA reads as TGTGCCAGCAGTGAAGATGGGGCGCGATCTTATGGCTACACCTTC. It encodes CASSEDGARSYGYTF.